This TCR beta chain was obtained from a study of cytomegalovirus exposure and HLA in healthy donors. Study observations and caveats: Accurate predictions that matched the HLA-A and HLA-B alleles of most subjects were reportedly made from TCR beta sequences. The likely explanation for a cluster of highly shared sequence variants was sequencing artifact. While the bulk of TCR sequences proved rare, some public TCRs turned up in many donors.

Both 60 Vbeta primers and 13 Jbeta primers went into the PCR. Repertoires were generated with immunoSEQ multiplex PCR, while TCRdb's copy carries only in-frame clones and drops some. The sample shows about 190,000 clones, about four fifths of them seen only once. This clone was counted once. Its antigen is unknown. Sequenced input: PBMCs. This TCR was sampled from a man younger than 30 in good health and CMV-seronegative.

CDR3 DNA sequence: TGCGCCAGCAGCCAAGGAAATCTCCCGGCAGGTTTTCAACCCCCTGGTGGCTACACCTTC. It codes for CASSQGNLPAGFQPPGGYTF. The chain carries TRBV4-3 and TRBJ1-2; no definite D call. Germline V gene sequence: CDR1 LGHNA, CDR2 YSLEER. V lost 1 base, J lost 7 bases, and 31 bases lay in between. The CDR3 extends over 20 amino acids.